The source of this TCR beta chain is a study of cytomegalovirus exposure and HLA in healthy donors. The PCR contained 60 Vbeta and 13 Jbeta primers. The protocol was immunoSEQ multiplex PCR, while the TCRdb copy is restricted to in-frame clones and leaves out a portion. The table has some 200,000 clones, around 75% seen once. To note about this clone: Its specificity is not known.

Findings and caveats of the study: There were several of the most significant clusters that appeared linked to common viral pathogens in a later analysis. It was only CMV serostatus that was available as immune exposure information.

This CDR3 comprises 17 residues. V lost 0 bases, J lost 8 bases, and 9 bases stayed unmatched. CDR1 is SGHTA, CDR2 FQGNSA, per germline. The specimen sequenced was PBMCs. V gene TRBV7-2 combines with J gene TRBJ2-1; 11 positions agree with TRBD2. The clonotype originates from a woman in her twenties or thirties in good health and CMV-seronegative. The CDR3 here is CASSLALVAGGPDEQFF. The DNA for the CDR3 is TGTGCCAGCAGCTTAGCGCTGGTAGCGGGAGGGCCCGATGAGCAGTTCTTC.